The 32 T cell receptor beta chains below all came from one sample that was sequenced in a study of relationships among human T cell subsets. From mRNA, alpha and beta CDR3 regions were amplified using semiquantitative ARM-PCR. ARM-PCR used tagged nested gene-specific primers, then communal superprimers for exponential amplification. TCRdb ran MiXCR on the multiplex PCR reads and lists one entry per CDR3 protein. The sample lists about 4,000 distinct CDR3 sequences, about 51% seen once, with around 2.6% in the top ten. Th2 cells were selected with anti-CD294 beads after removing CD4+CD56+ natural killer T cells. The sample consisted of CD4+ Th2 cells sorted from blood. The receptors shown here come from a middle-aged man in good health.

The J gene is TRBJ2-1, the V gene TRBV7-9, with D perhaps matching TRBD2 (6 bases). The ends were cut back, 7 bases at V and 7 bases at J, with 20 bases in the middle. Germline V gene lookup returns CDR1 SEHNR and CDR2 FQNEAQ (reference sequence). The CDR3 runs to 15 residues. CDR3 in amino acids: CASTQPGLLGNEQFF. CDR3 DNA: TGTGCCAGCACCCAACCGGGACTGCTGGGGAATGAGCAGTTCTTC.

The chain links TRBV7-9 to TRBJ2-7; no clear D gene. Looked up from germline, CDR1 is SEHNR and CDR2 is FQNEAQ (reference sequence). Trimming took off 1 base at V and 1 base at J, with 2 bases between the two ends. There are 12 residues in the CDR3. The CDR3 DNA sequence: TGTGCCAGCAGCTTAGTGTCCTACGAGCAGTACTTC. It encodes CASSLVSYEQYF. Full variable domain (missing parts from reference TRBV7-9 and TRBJ2-7): DTGVSQNPRHKITKRGQNVTFRCDPISEHNRLYWYRQTLGQGPEFLTYFQNEAQLEKSRLLSDRFSAERPKGSFSTLEIQRTEQGDSAMYLCASSLVSYEQYFGPGTRLTVT.

Turning to this clonotype: Being one base from a much bigger clone, this may be a read error. The rearrangement links TRBV27 to TRBJ2-6, with D possibly being TRBD1 (5 bases). Germline V gives CDR1 MNHEY, CDR2 SMNVEV (reference sequence). The CDR3 contains 16 residues. Deletions cut 5 bases from V and 2 bases from J, with 13 bases between. Here the CDR3 reads CASSPRQSPGANVLTF. The CDR3 nucleotides read TGTGCCAGCAGTCCTAGACAGAGCCCTGGGGCCAACGTCCTGACTTTC. Complete variable domain (other parts from reference TRBV27 and TRBJ2-6): EAQVTQNPRYLITVTGKKLTVTCSQNMNHEYMSWYRQDPGLGLRQIYYSMNVEVTDKGDVPEGYKVSRKEKRNFPLILESPSPNQTSLYFCASSPRQSPGANVLTFGAGSRLTVL.

This clonotype was found a few times. The rearrangement links TRBV12-3 or TRBV12-4 to TRBJ1-3; the match to TRBD1 covers 10 bases. The CDR3 is made up of 16 amino acids. J was trimmed by 5 bases and V by 1 base; bases with no gene match: 5. DNA for the CDR3: TGTGCCAGCAGTTTAGGCGGGACAGGGGACAGAAACACCATATATTTT. Translation: CASSLGGTGDRNTIYF.

This clonotype was detected a few times. The chain joins TRBV12-3 or TRBV12-4 to TRBJ2-1; D unresolved. V dropped 5 bases and J dropped 6 bases, with 17 bases sitting between them. The CDR3 runs to 15 residues. CDR3 in DNA: TGTGCCAGCAGTCCGTCCCGACTGCGAGGCAATGAGCAGTTCTTC. This codes for CASSPSRLRGNEQFF.

The chain has TRBV3-1 and TRBJ2-1, with 11 bases that match TRBD2. The CDR3 consists of 14 residues. Germline CDR1 is LGHDT and CDR2 is YNNKEL (reference sequence). V shed 6 bases and J 9 bases; nucleotides not matched to a gene: 7. The chain's CDR3 is CASSLTTSGIEQFF. In nucleotides, the CDR3 is TGTGCCAGCAGTCTCACGACTAGCGGGATTGAGCAGTTCTTC.

The CDR3 loop is CSAIRGDSTDTQYF. The CDR3 DNA is TGCAGTGCTATCCGCGGGGACAGCACAGATACGCAGTATTTT. The chain recombines TRBV20-1 with TRBJ2-3; D possibly corresponds to TRBD2 (6 bases). Germline V lookup: CDR1 DFQATT, CDR2 SNEGSKA (reference sequence). The CDR3 has 14 amino acids. V was clipped by 4 bases and J by 0 bases, with 11 bases between them.

The gene calls are TRBV5-1 and TRBJ2-7, with 13 nucleotides matching TRBD2. The CDR3 length is 15 residues. CDR1 is SGHRS, CDR2 YFSETQ, per germline. J lost 5 bases, V lost 1 base, and 3 bases had no gene match. The CDR3 bases are TGCGCCAGCAGCTTGACTAGCGGGAGGGGGAACGAGCAGTACTTC. Its protein is CASSLTSGRGNEQYF.

V is TRBV11-2 and J is TRBJ1-2; D is perhaps TRBD1 (6 bases). This CDR3 is built from 11 residues. The germline V gene has CDR1 SGHAT and CDR2 FQNNGV. Trimming cost V 6 bases and J 8 bases, with 10 bases left between them. The CDR3 bases are TGTGCCAGCAGGAGGGGGAACGGCTACACCTTC. Amino acid sequence: CASRRGNGYTF. The full variable domain, completed using reference TRBV11-2 and TRBJ1-2, is EAGVAQSPRYKIIEKRQSVAFWCNPISGHATLYWYQQILGQGPKLLIQFQNNGVVDDSQLPKDRFSAERLKGVDSTLKIQPAKLEDSAVYLCASRRGNGYTFGSGTRLTVV.

This clonotype occurred a few times. The J gene is TRBJ2-3, the V gene TRBV20-1; D is uncertain. The CDR3 contains 16 residues. V was trimmed by 6 bases and J by 2 bases, leaving 21 bases between them. CDR1 and CDR2 from the germline V gene are DFQATT and SNEGSKA (reference sequence). CDR3 bases: TGCAGTGCCCCCCCCGGGTCCTCCCGTCACACAGATACGCAGTATTTT. Amino acids: CSAPPGSSRHTDTQYF.

This clonotype was found a few times. The V call is TRBV6-5, the J call TRBJ1-2, with 7 positions matching TRBD1. The germline V gene has CDR1 MNHEY and CDR2 SVGAGI. The CDR3 is made up of 13 amino acids. The V and J ends lost 6 bases and 4 bases, in that order; junction bases with no gene match: 5. The CDR3 DNA reads TGTGCCAGCAGGAACAGGGGCCTCTATGGCTACACCTTC. This encodes CASRNRGLYGYTF.

The chain recombines TRBV11-2 with TRBJ1-3; no reliable D call. CDR3 length equals 15 residues. The V and J ends lost 5 bases and 0 bases respectively, with 11 bases between them. Looked up from germline, CDR1 is SGHAT and CDR2 is FQNNGV. CDR3 nucleotide sequence: TGTGCCAGCAGCCCCGACACAAGCTCTGGAAACACCATATATTTT. Translated: CASSPDTSSGNTIYF. The entire variable domain, with the rest obtained from reference TRBV11-2 and TRBJ1-3, is as follows: EAGVAQSPRYKIIEKRQSVAFWCNPISGHATLYWYQQILGQGPKLLIQFQNNGVVDDSQLPKDRFSAERLKGVDSTLKIQPAKLEDSAVYLCASSPDTSSGNTIYFGEGSWLTVV.

This sequence joins TRBV29-1 and TRBJ1-1; 8 positions match TRBD1. Germline-derived CDR1 and CDR2 are SQVTM and ANQGSEA. The CDR3 covers 12 residues. V lost 7 bases to trimming and J lost 7 bases; unmatched junction nucleotides: 8. CDR3 protein: CSARQGSSEAFF. As DNA, the CDR3 is TGCAGCGCTCGACAGGGGTCGAGTGAAGCTTTCTTT.

The rearrangement uses TRBV11-1 and TRBJ2-1; TRBD2 agrees at 8 bases. Germline V gene data show CDR1 as SGHAT and CDR2 as FQDESV (reference sequence). V gave up 5 bases and J gave up 3 bases; unmatched junction bases: 3. This CDR3 contains 14 residues. The CDR3 loop reads CASSGREGYNEQFF. The CDR3, as DNA: TGTGCCAGCAGCGGACGGGAGGGCTACAATGAGCAGTTCTTC.

The chain is built from TRBV12-3 or TRBV12-4 and TRBJ1-5, with no clear D. The length of the CDR3 is 13 residues. Trimming left V 3 bases short and J 6 bases short, with 9 bases between. The CDR3 DNA sequence: TGTGCCAGCAGTTTTGGCAGTCTTCAGCCCCAGCATTTT. It encodes CASSFGSLQPQHF.

The V call is TRBV28, the J call TRBJ2-7; tentative D call: TRBD2 (6 bases). The CDR3 runs to 15 residues. Trimming pared 3 bases from V and 5 bases from J, leaving 17 bases between. Germline V gene data show CDR1 as MDHEN and CDR2 as SYDVKM. In DNA form, the CDR3 reads TGTGCCAGCAGTTTGGGCAGCGGGTCCCCCGACGAGCAGTACTTC. This gives the protein CASSLGSGSPDEQYF.

This clonotype came up a few times. This chain joins TRBV10-3 and TRBJ1-5; D gene unclear. CDR3 size: 12 residues. With 3 bases removed from V and 2 bases from J, the gap between germline ends came to 2 bases. Germline-derived CDR1 and CDR2 are ENHRY and SYGVKD. CDR3 nucleotides: TGTGCCATCAGTGATGGCAATCAGCCCCAGCATTTT. Protein product: CAISDGNQPQHF.

This clonotype was found a few times. V is TRBV5-1 and J is TRBJ1-1; no clear D. The ends were cut back, 1 base at V and 4 bases at J, with 5 bases in the middle. This CDR3 is 12 amino acids long. Germline loops: CDR1 SGHRS, CDR2 YFSETQ. Written as DNA, the CDR3 is TGCGCCAGCAGCTTGCCCAGCACTGAAGCTTTCTTT. Translation: CASSLPSTEAFF.

This rearrangement joins TRBV11-1 to TRBJ2-1, with 7 nucleotides matching TRBD2. The CDR3 is made up of 15 amino acids. Germline assignment: CDR1 SGHAT and CDR2 FQDESV (reference sequence). With V trimmed by 3 bases and J by 6 bases, 8 bases remained unmatched. CDR3 sequence (DNA): TGTGCCAGCAGCTTCATGGGGACTACCCTCAATGAGCAGTTCTTC. It specifies CASSFMGTTLNEQFF.

V is TRBV12-3 or TRBV12-4 and J is TRBJ2-5; no reliable D call. The length of the CDR3 is 11 residues. The V end lost 5 bases, the J end lost 4 bases, and 5 bases lay between the germline ends. CDR3 DNA: TGTGCCAGCAGTCTAACAGAGACCCAGTACTTC. This codes for CASSLTETQYF.

This clonotype was counted a few times. V is TRBV14 and J is TRBJ2-1; 10 nucleotides match TRBD2. The CDR3 extends over 20 amino acids. Unmatched junction bases numbered 17, after V lost 1 base and J lost 5 bases. CDR1 is SGHDN, CDR2 FVKESK, per germline. The CDR3 DNA sequence: TGTGCCAGCAGCCAAGCCCGGATCCTAGCGGGGGACCAGCCCGACAATGAGCAGTTCTTC. Its protein product is CASSQARILAGDQPDNEQFF.

V is TRBV14 and J is TRBJ2-5; 7 positions agree with TRBD1. The CDR3 is 15 amino acids. The ends lost 4 bases at V and 4 bases at J; junction bases unmatched: 9. From germline, CDR1 is SGHDN and CDR2 FVKESK. The chain's CDR3 is CASSPDRIGVETQYF. The DNA for the CDR3 is TGTGCCAGCAGCCCGGACAGGATAGGGGTAGAGACCCAGTACTTC. Supplemented by reference TRBV14 and TRBJ2-5, the full variable domain reads EAGVTQFPSHSVIEKGQTVTLRCDPISGHDNLYWYRRVMGKEIKFLLHFVKESKQDESGMPNNRFLAERTGGTYSTLKVQPAELEDSGVYFCASSPDRIGVETQYFGPGTRLLVL.

The chain combines TRBV7-8 with TRBJ2-3, with a weak D call TRBD1 (5 bases). Trimming left V 1 base short and J 3 bases short, with 14 bases between. This CDR3 region has 16 residues. Germline V CDR1 and CDR2: SGHVS, FQNEAQ. CDR3 nucleotides: TGTGCCAGCAGCTTAGGCGATAGGGGTCCGACAGATACGCAGTATTTT. Translating gives CASSLGDRGPTDTQYF. Full variable domain (missing parts from reference TRBV7-8 and TRBJ2-3): GAGVSQSPRYKVAKRGQDVALRCDPISGHVSLFWYQQALGQGPEFLTYFQNEAQLDKSGLPSDRFFAERPEGSVSTLKIQRTQQEDSAVYLCASSLGDRGPTDTQYFGPGTRLTVL.

The CDR3: CASSLDRGNEQFF. The CDR3 DNA reads as TGTGCCAGCAGCTTGGACAGGGGTAATGAGCAGTTCTTC. The chain couples TRBV13 to TRBJ2-1, with 9 bases identical to TRBD1. CDR1 and CDR2 from the germline V gene are PRHDT and FYEKMQ (reference sequence). V shed 3 bases and J 7 bases; nucleotides not matched to a gene: 1. The CDR3 has 13 amino acids. The complete variable domain, with remaining parts taken from reference TRBV13 and TRBJ2-1, reads AAGVIQSPRHLIKEKRETATLKCYPIPRHDTVYWYQQGPGQDPQFLISFYEKMQSDKGSIPDRFSAQQFSDYHSELNMSSLELGDSALYFCASSLDRGNEQFFGPGTRLTVL.

Judged by abundance, this clonotype is large (0.1 to 1%). The V and J genes are TRBV20-1 and TRBJ2-7, with 10 bases identical to TRBD1. Germline-derived CDR1 and CDR2 are DFQATT and SNEGSKA (reference sequence). The CDR3 contains 15 residues. V shed 4 bases and J 5 bases; nucleotides not matched to a gene: 11. The CDR3: CSANSAGTGVDEQYF. The CDR3 bases are TGCAGTGCTAACAGTGCAGGGACAGGGGTCGACGAGCAGTACTTC.

The chain uses TRBV14 and TRBJ1-1; D not certain. The germline gives CDR1 SGHDN, CDR2 FVKESK. This CDR3 region has 13 residues. Trimming took 5 bases from V and 8 from J, leaving 15 bases between them. The CDR3 reads CASSLRAGNEAFF. CDR3 nucleotide sequence: TGTGCCAGCAGCTTACGGGCGGGGAACGAAGCTTTCTTT.

The chain has TRBV20-1 and TRBJ2-3; D gene uncertain. V gave up 3 bases and J gave up 4 bases, with 2 bases separating them. Germline V gives CDR1 DFQATT, CDR2 SNEGSKA (reference sequence). The CDR3 runs to 10 residues. CDR3 DNA: TGCAGTGCTAGTTCAGATACGCAGTATTTT. Translated: CSASSDTQYF.

The J gene is TRBJ2-3, the V gene TRBV20-1; 7 nucleotides align to TRBD2. Germline CDR1 and CDR2: DFQATT and SNEGSKA (reference sequence). The CDR3 is 16 residues long. V shed 0 bases and J 6 bases; nucleotides not matched to a gene: 12. The CDR3 sequence is CSAREQERGPGDTQYF. The CDR3 DNA reads TGCAGTGCTAGAGAACAGGAGCGGGGACCGGGGGATACGCAGTATTTT.

The rearrangement links TRBV29-1 to TRBJ2-2, with TRBD1 as a possible D gene (7 bases). There are 15 residues in the CDR3. Trimming shortened V by 6 bases and J by 6 bases, and 20 bases separated the two germline ends. Per the germline V gene, CDR1 is SQVTM and CDR2 is ANQGSEA. CDR3 nucleotide sequence: TGCAGCGTCCTTCGTGGGGGGACAGCTTCCGGGGAGCTGTTTTTT. This sequence encodes CSVLRGGTASGELFF.

This chain uses TRBV6-6 with TRBJ2-1, with D perhaps matching TRBD1 (6 bases). V was shortened by 4 bases and J by 5 bases, with 15 bases between the two germline ends. Germline CDR1 MNHNY, CDR2 SVGAGI (reference sequence). This CDR3 is 15 amino acids long. CDR3 coding DNA: TGTGCCAGCAGTTCCAGGGGAAGGTTTAACAATGAGCAGTTCTTC. Translating gives CASSSRGRFNNEQFF.

The CDR3 sequence: CASHTDSINYGYTF. CDR3 bases: TGTGCCAGCCACACTGACAGTATTAACTATGGCTACACCTTC. The chain employs TRBV18 and TRBJ1-2; weak D call: TRBD1 (5 bases). The germline CDR1 and CDR2 sequences are KGHSH and LQKENI. V dropped 8 bases and J dropped 1 base, with 14 bases sitting between them. This CDR3 is 14 amino acids long.

The chain couples TRBV6-6 to TRBJ2-7; a weak D match, TRBD1 (5 bases). The ends were cut back, 7 bases at V and 5 bases at J, with 18 bases in the middle. Germline V gene data show CDR1 as MNHNY and CDR2 as SVGAGI (reference sequence). The length of the CDR3 is 14 residues. CDR3 amino acids: CASIPQGVTHEQYF. CDR3 in DNA: TGTGCCAGCATCCCCCAGGGCGTTACCCACGAGCAGTACTTC.